This T cell receptor (beta chain) was obtained from a study of cytomegalovirus exposure and HLA in healthy donors. On the study more broadly: Genetic ancestry analysis placed about 80% of the 398 donors that were genotyped in the Caucasian-associated cluster. Study observations and caveats: TCR beta chains numbering under 200 were designated cytomegalovirus-associated. A later analysis linked fewer than 20,000 TCR beta sequences to HLA alleles at 0.05 false discovery rate.

On this clone itself: No antigen is known for it.

V dropped 7 bases and J dropped 5 bases, with 14 bases sitting between them. CDR1 and CDR2 (germline): MNHNY, SVGAGI (reference sequence). This CDR3 has 13 residues. The PCR was carried out with 60 Vbeta primers and 13 Jbeta primers. The data were produced by immunoSEQ multiplex PCR, yet TCRdb's version contains in-frame clones alone and is incomplete. The sample includes some 190,000 clones, 65% to 85% seen only once; the top ten take 1.7%. Regarding donors, all were healthy bone marrow donors. V usage is TRBV6-6 and J usage is TRBJ1-1; a weak D match, TRBD1 (6 bases). The receptor comes from a man in his forties in good health and CMV-seropositive. Sequenced material: PBMCs. The CDR3, as DNA: TGTGCCAGCACGCGGACAGAGGATACTGAAGCTTTCTTT. Encoded protein: CASTRTEDTEAFF.